The sequence of this T cell receptor beta chain was determined in a study of T cell responses to AZD1222 COVID-19 vaccine. Study-level points and caveats: None of the repertoires were sampled until the peak T cell response had passed. Females made up more of the donors, who were largely white British, and clonal diversity may have come out too low.

On this clone itself: No antigen is known for it.

This CDR3 has 16 residues. The germline V gene encodes CDR1 KGHSH and CDR2 LQKENI. Trimming removed 6 bases at V and 4 bases at J, with 21 bases between. Second-dose intervals near 4 or 12 weeks were combined. Method: immunoSEQ multiplex PCR; TCRdb's copy keeps in-frame clones and lacks some. The table records 250,000 to 300,000 clones, roughly 93% of them present only once. This chain joins TRBV18 and TRBJ2-5, with a possible D match to TRBD1 (6 bases). The sample was peripheral blood, taken 28 days after the second AZD1222 dose. The receptor's source is an adult who received the AZD1222 COVID-19 vaccine. Written as DNA, the CDR3 is TGTGCCAGCTCTCCGACTGAAGGTACAGGGCCAGAGACCCAGTACTTC. Translating gives CASSPTEGTGPETQYF.